The T cell receptor beta chain described here comes from a study of blood T cells in healthy people across ages. Study results and limitations: Naive T cell percentage showed a strong correlation with the diversity of TCR beta.

CDR1 MDHEN and CDR2 SYDVKM come from the germline V gene. V was pared by 2 bases and J by 6 bases, with 10 bases of the junction left unmatched. The CDR3 has 19 amino acids. This clonotype has more than one count but fewer than ten. What it binds is not known. Primed by a sample-barcoded 5' primer and a J-beta primer mix, a second PCR proceeded for about 6 to 12 cycles. A single record per CDR3 protein comes from TCRdb applying MiXCR to the 5' RACE reads. Altogether over a million distinct CDR3 sequences are present, around 55% being singletons, with the ten largest covering over 5%. Isolation per sample recovered at least 7 million PBMCs.

This sequence joins TRBV28 and TRBJ2-1; 16 bases map to TRBD2. The sequencing sample was made of blood. The receptor was isolated from a man younger than 35 in good health. The CDR3 region is CASSLPGLAGGRAINEQFF. In DNA form, the CDR3 reads TGTGCCAGCAGTTTACCGGGACTAGCGGGAGGGCGGGCGATCAATGAGCAGTTCTTC.